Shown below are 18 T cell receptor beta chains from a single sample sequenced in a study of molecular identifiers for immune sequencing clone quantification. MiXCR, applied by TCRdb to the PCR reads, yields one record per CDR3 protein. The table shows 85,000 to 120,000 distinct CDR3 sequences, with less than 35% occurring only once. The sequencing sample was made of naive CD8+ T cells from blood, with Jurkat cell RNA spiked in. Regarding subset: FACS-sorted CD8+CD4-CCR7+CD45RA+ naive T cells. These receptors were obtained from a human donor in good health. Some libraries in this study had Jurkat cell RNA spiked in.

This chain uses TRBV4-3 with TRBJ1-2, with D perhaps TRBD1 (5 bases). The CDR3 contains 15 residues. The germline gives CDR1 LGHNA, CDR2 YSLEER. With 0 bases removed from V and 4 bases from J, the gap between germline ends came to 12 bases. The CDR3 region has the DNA TGCGCCAGCAGCCAAGATGGGGGACTATCCTATGGCTACACCTTC. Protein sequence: CASSQDGGLSYGYTF.

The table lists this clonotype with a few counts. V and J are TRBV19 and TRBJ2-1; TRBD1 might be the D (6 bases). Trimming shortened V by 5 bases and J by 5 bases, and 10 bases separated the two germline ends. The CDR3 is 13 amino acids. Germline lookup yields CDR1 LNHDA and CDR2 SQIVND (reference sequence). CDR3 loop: CASSHGQHNEQFF. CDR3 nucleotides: TGTGCCAGTAGTCATGGACAGCACAATGAGCAGTTCTTC. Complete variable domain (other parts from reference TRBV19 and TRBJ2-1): DGGITQSPKYLFRKEGQNVTLSCEQNLNHDAMYWYRQDPGQGLRLIYYSQIVNDFQKGDIAEGYSVSREKKESFPLTVTSAQKNPTAFYLCASSHGQHNEQFFGPGTRLTVL.

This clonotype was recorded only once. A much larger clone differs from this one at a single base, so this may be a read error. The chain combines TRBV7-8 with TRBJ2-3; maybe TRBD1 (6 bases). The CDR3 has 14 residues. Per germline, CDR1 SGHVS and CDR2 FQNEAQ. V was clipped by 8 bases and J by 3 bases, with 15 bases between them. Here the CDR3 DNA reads TGTGCCAGCTATAGCGTGAGGGGGACAGATACGCAGTATTTT. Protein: CASYSVRGTDTQYF. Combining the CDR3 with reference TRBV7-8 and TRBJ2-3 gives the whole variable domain GAGVSQSPRYKVAKRGQDVALRCDPISGHVSLFWYQQALGQGPEFLTYFQNEAQLDKSGLPSDRFFAERPEGSVSTLKIQRTQQEDSAVYLCASYSVRGTDTQYFGPGTRLTVL.

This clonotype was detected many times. CDR3 nucleotides: TGCAGCGTTCTTTCGACGGCAACTAATGAAAAACTGTTTTTT. Translating it yields CSVLSTATNEKLFF. The V and J genes are TRBV29-1 and TRBJ1-4; no reliable D call. Germline V gene lookup returns CDR1 SQVTM and CDR2 ANQGSEA. This CDR3 contains 14 residues. V lost 5 bases and J 0 bases, leaving 10 bases between the germline ends.

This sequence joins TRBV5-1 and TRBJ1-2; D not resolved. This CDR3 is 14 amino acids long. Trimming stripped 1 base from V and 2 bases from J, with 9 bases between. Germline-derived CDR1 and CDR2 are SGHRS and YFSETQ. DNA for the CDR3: TGCGCCAGCAGCTTGACCGGACCCAACTATGGCTACACCTTC. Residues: CASSLTGPNYGYTF.

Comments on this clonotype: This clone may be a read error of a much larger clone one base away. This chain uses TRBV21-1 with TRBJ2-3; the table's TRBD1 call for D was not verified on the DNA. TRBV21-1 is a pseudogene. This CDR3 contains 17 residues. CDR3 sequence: CASSKGAIARGADTQYF. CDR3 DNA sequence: TGTGCCAGCAGCAAAGGGGCTATAGCCCGGGGGGCGGATACGCAGTATTTT.

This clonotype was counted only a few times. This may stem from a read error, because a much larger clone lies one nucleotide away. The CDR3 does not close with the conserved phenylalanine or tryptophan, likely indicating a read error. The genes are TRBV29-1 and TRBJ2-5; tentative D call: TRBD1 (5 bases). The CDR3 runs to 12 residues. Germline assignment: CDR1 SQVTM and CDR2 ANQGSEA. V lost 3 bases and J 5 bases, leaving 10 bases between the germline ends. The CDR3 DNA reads TGCAGCGTTGATCAGGGCCCCGAGACCCAGTACATC. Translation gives CSVDQGPETQYI.

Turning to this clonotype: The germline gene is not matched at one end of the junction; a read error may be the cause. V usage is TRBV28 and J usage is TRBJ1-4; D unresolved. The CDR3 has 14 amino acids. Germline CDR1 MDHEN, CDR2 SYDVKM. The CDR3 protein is CASSTAETNEKLFF. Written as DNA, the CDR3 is TGCGCCAGCAGCACCGCGGAAACTAATGAAAAACTGTTTTTT.

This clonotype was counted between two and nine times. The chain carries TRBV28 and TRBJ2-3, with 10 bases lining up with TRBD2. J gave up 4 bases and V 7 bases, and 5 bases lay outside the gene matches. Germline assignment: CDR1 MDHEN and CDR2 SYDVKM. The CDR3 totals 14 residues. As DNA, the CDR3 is TGTGCCAGCACCGTAGCGGGAGGTCCAGATACGCAGTATTTT. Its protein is CASTVAGGPDTQYF.

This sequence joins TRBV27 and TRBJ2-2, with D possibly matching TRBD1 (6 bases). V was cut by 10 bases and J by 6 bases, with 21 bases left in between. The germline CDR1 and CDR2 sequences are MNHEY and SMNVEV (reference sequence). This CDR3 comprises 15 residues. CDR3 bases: TGTGCCACCCAAACCCACAGGGTGGGCGCCGGGGAGCTGTTTTTT. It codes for CATQTHRVGAGELFF.

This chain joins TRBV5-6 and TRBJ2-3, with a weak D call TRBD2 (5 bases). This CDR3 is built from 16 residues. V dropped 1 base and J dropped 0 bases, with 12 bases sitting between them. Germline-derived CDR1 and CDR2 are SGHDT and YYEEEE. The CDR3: CASSLRVALSTDTQYF. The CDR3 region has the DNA TGTGCCAGCAGCTTGCGAGTAGCGCTAAGCACAGATACGCAGTATTTT.

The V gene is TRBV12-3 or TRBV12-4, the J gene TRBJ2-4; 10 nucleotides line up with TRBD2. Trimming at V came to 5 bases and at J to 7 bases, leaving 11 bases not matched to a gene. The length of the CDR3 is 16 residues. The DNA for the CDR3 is TGTGCCAGCAGTCCAGCCCTTAGCGGGAGGTCCAACATTCAGTACTTC. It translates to CASSPALSGRSNIQYF.

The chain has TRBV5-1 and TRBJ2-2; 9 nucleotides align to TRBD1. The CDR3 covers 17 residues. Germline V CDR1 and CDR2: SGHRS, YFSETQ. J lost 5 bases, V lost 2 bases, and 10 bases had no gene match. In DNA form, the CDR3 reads TGCGCCAGCAGCTTATGGGACAGGGTAGCGGATACCGGGGAGCTGTTTTTT. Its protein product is CASSLWDRVADTGELFF.

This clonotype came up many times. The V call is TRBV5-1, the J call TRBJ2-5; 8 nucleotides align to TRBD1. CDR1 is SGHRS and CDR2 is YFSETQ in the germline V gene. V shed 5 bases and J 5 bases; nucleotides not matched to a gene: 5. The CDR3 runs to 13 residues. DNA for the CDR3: TGCGCCAGCAGGGACAGGGTCAGCGAGACCCAGTACTTC. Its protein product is CASRDRVSETQYF. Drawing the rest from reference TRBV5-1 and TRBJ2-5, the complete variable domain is KAGVTQTPRYLIKTRGQQVTLSCSPISGHRSVSWYQQTPGQGLQFLFEYFSETQRNKGNFPGRFSGRQFSNSRSEMNVSTLELGDSALYLCASRDRVSETQYFGPGTRLLVL.

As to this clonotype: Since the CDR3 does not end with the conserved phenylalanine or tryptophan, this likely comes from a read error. In DNA, the CDR3 is TGTGCCACCAGTGAAGGGGGCTACGAGCAGTACATC. This sequence encodes CATSEGGYEQYI. The chain has TRBV24-1 and TRBJ2-7, with D perhaps matching TRBD1 (6 bases). The CDR3 extends over 12 amino acids. Germline V gene data show CDR1 as KGHDR and CDR2 as SFDVKD. The germline V and J ends were trimmed by 4 bases and 3 bases, with 6 bases remaining between them.

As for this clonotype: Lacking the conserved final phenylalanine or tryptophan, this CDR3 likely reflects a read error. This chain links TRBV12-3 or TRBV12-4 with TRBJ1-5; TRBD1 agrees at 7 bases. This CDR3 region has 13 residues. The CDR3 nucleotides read TGCGCCAGCAGTCCGAGGCAGGGGGGGCCCCAGCATATT. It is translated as CASSPRQGGPQHI.

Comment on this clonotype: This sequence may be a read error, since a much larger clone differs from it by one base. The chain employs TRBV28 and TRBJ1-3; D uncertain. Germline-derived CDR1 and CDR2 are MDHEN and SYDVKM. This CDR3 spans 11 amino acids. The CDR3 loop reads CAGSFGNTIYF. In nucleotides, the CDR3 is TGTGCCGGCAGTTTTGGTAACACCATATATTTT.

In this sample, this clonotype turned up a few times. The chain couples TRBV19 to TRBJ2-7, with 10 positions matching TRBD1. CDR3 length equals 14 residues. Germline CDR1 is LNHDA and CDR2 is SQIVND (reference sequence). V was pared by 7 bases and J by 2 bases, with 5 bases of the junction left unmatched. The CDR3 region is CASTQGQGTYEQYF. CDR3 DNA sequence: TGTGCCAGTACCCAGGGACAGGGGACCTACGAGCAGTACTTC.